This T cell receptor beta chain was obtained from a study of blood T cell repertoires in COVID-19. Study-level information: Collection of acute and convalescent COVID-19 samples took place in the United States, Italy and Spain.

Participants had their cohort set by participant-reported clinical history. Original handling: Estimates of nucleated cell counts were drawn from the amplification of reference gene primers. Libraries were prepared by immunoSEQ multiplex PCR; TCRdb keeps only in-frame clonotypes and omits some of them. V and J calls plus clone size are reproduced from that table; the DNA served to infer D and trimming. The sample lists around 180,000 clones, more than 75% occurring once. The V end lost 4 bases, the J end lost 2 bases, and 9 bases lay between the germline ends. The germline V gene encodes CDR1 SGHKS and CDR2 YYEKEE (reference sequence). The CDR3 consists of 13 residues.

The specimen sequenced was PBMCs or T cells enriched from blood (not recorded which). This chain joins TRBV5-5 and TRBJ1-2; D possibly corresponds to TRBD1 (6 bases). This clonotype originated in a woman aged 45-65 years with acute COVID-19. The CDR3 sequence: CASSTTGNYGYTF. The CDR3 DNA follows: TGTGCCAGCAGCACGACAGGCAACTATGGCTACACCTTC.